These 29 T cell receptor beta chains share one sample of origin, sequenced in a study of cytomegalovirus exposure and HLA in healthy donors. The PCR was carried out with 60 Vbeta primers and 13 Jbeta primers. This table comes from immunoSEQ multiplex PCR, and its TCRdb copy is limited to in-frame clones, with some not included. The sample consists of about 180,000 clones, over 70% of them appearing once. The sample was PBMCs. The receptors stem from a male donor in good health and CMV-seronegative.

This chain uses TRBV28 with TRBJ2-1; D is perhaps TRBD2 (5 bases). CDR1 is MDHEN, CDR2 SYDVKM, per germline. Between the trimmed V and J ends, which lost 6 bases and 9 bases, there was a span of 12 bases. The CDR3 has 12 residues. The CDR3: CASRLTTGEQFF. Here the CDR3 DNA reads TGTGCCAGCAGATTGACTACGGGTGAGCAGTTCTTC.

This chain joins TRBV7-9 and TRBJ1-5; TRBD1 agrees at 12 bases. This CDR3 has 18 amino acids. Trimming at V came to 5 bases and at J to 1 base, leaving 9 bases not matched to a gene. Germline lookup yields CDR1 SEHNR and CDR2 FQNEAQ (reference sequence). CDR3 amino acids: CASSLSGTGGWSNQPQHF. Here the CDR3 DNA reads TGTGCCAGCAGCCTATCCGGGACAGGGGGCTGGAGCAATCAGCCCCAGCATTTT.

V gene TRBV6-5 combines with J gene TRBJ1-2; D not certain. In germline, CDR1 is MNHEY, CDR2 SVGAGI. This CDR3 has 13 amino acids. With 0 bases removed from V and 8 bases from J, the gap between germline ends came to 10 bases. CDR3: CASSYSPGQGYTF. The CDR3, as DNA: TGTGCCAGCAGTTACTCGCCAGGCCAGGGCTACACCTTC.

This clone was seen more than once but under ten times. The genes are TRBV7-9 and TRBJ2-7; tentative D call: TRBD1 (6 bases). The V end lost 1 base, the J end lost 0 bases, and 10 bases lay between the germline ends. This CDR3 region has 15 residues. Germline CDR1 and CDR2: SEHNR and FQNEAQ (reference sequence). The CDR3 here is CASSLGQVISYEQYF. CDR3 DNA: TGTGCCAGCAGCTTAGGACAGGTCATCTCCTACGAGCAGTACTTC.

CDR3 nucleotides: TGTGCCAGCAGCCGGGGACTAGCGGGGATGGGTGAGCAGTTCTTC. Protein product: CASSRGLAGMGEQFF. This chain joins TRBV7-3 and TRBJ2-1; the match to TRBD2 covers 13 bases. The V and J ends lost 5 bases and 9 bases, in that order; junction bases with no gene match: 7. Germline lookup yields CDR1 SGHTA and CDR2 FQGTGA. The length of the CDR3 is 15 residues.

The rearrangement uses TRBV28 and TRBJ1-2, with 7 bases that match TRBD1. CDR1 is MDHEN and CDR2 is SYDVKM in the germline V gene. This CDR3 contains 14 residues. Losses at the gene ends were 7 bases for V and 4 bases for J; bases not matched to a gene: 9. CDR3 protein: CASKRTGQPYGYTF. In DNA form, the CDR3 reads TGTGCCAGCAAACGAACGGGACAGCCCTATGGCTACACCTTC.

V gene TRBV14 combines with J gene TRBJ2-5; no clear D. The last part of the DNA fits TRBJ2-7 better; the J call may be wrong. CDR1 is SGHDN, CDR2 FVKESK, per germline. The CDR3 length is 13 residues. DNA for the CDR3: TGTGCCAGCAGCCCCCATGTTTCCTACGAGCAGTACTTC. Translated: CASSPHVSYEQYF.

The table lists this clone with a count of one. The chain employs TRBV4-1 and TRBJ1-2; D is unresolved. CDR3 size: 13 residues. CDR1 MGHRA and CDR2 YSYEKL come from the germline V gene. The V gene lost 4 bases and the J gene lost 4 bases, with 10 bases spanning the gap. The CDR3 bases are TGCGCCAGCAGCCCCCTTCCGTCCTATGGCTACACCTTC. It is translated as CASSPLPSYGYTF.

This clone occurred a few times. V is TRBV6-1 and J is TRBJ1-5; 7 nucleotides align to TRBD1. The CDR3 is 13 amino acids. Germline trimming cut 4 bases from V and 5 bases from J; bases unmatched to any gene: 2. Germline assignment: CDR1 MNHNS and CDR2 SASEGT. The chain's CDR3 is CASSAQGDQPQHF. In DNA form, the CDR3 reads TGTGCCAGCAGTGCGCAGGGGGATCAGCCCCAGCATTTT.

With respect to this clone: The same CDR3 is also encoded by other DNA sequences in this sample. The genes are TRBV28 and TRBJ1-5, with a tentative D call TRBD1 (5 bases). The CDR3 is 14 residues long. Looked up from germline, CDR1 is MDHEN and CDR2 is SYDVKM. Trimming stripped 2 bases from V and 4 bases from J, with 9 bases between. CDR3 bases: TGTGCCAGCAGTTTAGGGGGGGGAAATCAGCCCCAGCATTTT. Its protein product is CASSLGGGNQPQHF.

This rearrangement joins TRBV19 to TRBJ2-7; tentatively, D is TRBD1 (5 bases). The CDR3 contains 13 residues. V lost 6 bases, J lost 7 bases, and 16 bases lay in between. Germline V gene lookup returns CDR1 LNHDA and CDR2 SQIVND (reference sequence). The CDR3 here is CASSTDWGREQYF. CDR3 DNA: TGTGCCAGTAGCACGGATTGGGGCAGGGAGCAGTACTTC.

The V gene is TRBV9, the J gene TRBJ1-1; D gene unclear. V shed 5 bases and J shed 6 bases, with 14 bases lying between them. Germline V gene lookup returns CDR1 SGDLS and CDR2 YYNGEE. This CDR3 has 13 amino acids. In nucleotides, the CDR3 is TGTGCCAGCAGAGTCATAGCGGAGCCTGAAGCTTTCTTT. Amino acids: CASRVIAEPEAFF. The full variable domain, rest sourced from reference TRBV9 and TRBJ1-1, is DSGVTQTPKHLITATGQRVTLRCSPRSGDLSVYWYQQSLDQGLQFLIQYYNGEERAKGNILERFSAQQFPDLHSELNLSSLELGDSALYFCASRVIAEPEAFFGQGTRLTVV.

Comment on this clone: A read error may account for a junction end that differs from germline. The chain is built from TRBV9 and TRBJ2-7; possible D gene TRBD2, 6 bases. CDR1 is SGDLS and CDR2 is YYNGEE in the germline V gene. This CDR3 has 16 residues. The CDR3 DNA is TGCGCCAGCAGCCAAGCTGAAGGGACTGGCTCCTACGAGCAGTACTTC. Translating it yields CASSQAEGTGSYEQYF.

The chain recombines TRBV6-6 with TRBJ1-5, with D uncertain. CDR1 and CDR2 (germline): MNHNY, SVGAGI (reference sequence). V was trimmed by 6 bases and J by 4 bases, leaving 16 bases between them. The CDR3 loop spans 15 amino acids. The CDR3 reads CASSTAERGNQPQHF. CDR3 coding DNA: TGTGCCAGCAGCACCGCCGAGCGGGGTAATCAGCCCCAGCATTTT.

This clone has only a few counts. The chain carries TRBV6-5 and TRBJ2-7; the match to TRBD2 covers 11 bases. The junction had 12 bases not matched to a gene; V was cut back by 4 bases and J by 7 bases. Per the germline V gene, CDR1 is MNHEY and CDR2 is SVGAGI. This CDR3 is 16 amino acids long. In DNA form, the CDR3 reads TGTGCCAGCAGTTCAGCTACTAGCGGGAGCCGAAAAGAGCAGTACTTC. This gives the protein CASSSATSGSRKEQYF.

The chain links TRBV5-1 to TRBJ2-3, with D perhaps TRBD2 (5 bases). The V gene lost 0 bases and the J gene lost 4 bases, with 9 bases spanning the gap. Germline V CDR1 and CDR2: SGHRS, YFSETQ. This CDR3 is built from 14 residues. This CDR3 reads CASSLEVSADTQYF. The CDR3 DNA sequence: TGCGCCAGCAGCTTGGAGGTTAGCGCAGATACGCAGTATTTT. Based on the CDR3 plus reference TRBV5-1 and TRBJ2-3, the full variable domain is KAGVTQTPRYLIKTRGQQVTLSCSPISGHRSVSWYQQTPGQGLQFLFEYFSETQRNKGNFPGRFSGRQFSNSRSEMNVSTLELGDSALYLCASSLEVSADTQYFGPGTRLTVL.

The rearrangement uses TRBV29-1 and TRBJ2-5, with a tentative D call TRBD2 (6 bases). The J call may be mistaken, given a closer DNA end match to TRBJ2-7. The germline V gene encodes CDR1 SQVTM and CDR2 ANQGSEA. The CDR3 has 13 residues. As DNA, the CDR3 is TGCAGCGTCAAAGGGCCGGGAGTTTACGAGCAGTACTTC. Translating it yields CSVKGPGVYEQYF.

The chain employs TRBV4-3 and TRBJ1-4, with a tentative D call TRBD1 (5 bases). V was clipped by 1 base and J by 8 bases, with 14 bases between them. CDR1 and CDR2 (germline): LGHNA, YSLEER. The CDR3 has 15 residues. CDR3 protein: CASSQGQGAREKLFF. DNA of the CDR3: TGCGCCAGCAGCCAAGGCCAAGGGGCTAGGGAAAAACTGTTTTTT.

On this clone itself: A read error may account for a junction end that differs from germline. This CDR3 reads CASSSREGRRTNF. CDR3 nucleotide sequence: TGTGCCAGCAGTTCCCGGGAGGGACGCCGTACGAATTTT. The chain couples TRBV6-5 to TRBJ1-3, with D tentatively TRBD1 (5 bases). Germline V CDR1 and CDR2: MNHEY, SVGAGI. The length of the CDR3 is 13 residues.

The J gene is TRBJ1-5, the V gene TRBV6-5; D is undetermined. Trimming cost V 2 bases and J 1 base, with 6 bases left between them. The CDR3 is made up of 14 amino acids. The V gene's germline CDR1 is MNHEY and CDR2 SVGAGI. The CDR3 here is CASSYGQSNQPQHF. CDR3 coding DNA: TGTGCCAGCAGTTACGGGCAGAGCAATCAGCCCCAGCATTTT.

CDR3 in amino acids: CASSFGSSNQPQHF. The CDR3 DNA follows: TGTGCCAGCAGTTTCGGGAGTAGCAATCAGCCCCAGCATTTT. V gene TRBV28 combines with J gene TRBJ1-5; D is uncertain. V dropped 3 bases and J dropped 0 bases, with 6 bases sitting between them. This CDR3 spans 14 amino acids. The germline V gene has CDR1 MDHEN and CDR2 SYDVKM.

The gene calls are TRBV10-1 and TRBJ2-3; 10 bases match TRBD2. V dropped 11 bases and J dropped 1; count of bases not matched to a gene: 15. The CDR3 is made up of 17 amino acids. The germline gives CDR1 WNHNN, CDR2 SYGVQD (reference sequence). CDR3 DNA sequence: TGCGCCGGACCGGGGCTAGCGGGAGTTCGGGGCACAGATACGCAGTATTTT. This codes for CAGPGLAGVRGTDTQYF.

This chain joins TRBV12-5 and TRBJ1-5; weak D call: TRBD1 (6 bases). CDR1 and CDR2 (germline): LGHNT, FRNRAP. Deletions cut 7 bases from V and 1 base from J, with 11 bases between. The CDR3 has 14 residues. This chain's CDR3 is CASASRGSNQPQHF. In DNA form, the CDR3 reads TGTGCTAGTGCGTCCAGGGGAAGCAATCAGCCCCAGCATTTT.

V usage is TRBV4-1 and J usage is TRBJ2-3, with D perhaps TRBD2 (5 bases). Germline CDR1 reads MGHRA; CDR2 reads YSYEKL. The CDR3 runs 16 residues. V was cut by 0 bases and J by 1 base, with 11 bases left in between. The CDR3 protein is CASSQDEASRTDTQYF. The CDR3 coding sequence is TGCGCCAGCAGCCAAGATGAGGCTAGCCGCACAGATACGCAGTATTTT.

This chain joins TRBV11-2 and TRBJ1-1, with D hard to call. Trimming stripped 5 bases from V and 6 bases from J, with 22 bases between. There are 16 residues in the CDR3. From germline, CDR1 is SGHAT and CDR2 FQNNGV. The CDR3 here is CASSPRGGQKRAEAFF. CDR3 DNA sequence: TGTGCCAGCAGCCCCCGGGGAGGGCAAAAAAGGGCTGAAGCTTTCTTT.

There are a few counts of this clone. The CDR3 nucleotides are TGTGCCAGCAGTTCGGACATTAACACTGAAGCTTTCTTT. Amino acid sequence: CASSSDINTEAFF. The rearrangement uses TRBV28 and TRBJ1-1; possible D gene TRBD1, 5 bases. This CDR3 is built from 13 residues. V was trimmed by 4 bases and J by 2 bases, leaving 8 bases between them. Per the germline V gene, CDR1 is MDHEN and CDR2 is SYDVKM.

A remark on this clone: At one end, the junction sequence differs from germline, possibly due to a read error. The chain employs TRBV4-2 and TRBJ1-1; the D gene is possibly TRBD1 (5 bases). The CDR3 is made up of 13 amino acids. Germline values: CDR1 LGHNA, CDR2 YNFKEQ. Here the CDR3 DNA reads TGTGCCAGCAGCCAAGATATCGGGGGTCCCTTTCTCTTT. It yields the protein CASSQDIGGPFLF.

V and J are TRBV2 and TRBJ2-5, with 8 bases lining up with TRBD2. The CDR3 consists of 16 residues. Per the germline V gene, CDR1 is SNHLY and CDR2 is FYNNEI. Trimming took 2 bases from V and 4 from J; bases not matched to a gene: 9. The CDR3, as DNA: TGTGCCAGCAGTGAACTTAAGCGGGGGAGTCGAGAGACCCAGTACTTC. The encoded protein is CASSELKRGSRETQYF.

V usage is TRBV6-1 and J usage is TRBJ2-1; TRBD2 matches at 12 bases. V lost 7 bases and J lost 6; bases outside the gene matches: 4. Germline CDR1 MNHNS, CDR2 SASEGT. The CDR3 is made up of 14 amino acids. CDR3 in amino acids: CASKTSGGPNEQFF. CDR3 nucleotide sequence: TGTGCCAGCAAGACTAGCGGGGGTCCCAATGAGCAGTTCTTC.